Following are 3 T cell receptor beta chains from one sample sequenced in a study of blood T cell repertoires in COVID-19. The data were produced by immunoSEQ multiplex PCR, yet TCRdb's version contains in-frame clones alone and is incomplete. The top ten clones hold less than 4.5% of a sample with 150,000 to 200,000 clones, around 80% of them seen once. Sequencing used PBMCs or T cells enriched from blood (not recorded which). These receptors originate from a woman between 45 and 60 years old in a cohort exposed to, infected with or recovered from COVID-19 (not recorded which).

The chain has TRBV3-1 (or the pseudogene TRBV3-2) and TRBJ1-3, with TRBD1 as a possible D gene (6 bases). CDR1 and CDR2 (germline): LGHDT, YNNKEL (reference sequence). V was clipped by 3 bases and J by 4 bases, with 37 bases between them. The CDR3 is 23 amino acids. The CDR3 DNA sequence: TGTGCCAGCAGCCACCCCAGTGTGTTGGAGACAGGAAAGGGCTACGAAGACGGAAACACCATATATTTT. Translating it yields CASSHPSVLETGKGYEDGNTIYF.

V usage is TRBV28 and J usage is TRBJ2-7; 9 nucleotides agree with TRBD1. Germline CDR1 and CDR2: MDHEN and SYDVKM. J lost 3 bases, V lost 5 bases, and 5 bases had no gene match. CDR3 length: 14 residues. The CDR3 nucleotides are TGTGCCAGCAGTATCCGGGACAGGGACTACGAGCAGTACTTC. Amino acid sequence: CASSIRDRDYEQYF.

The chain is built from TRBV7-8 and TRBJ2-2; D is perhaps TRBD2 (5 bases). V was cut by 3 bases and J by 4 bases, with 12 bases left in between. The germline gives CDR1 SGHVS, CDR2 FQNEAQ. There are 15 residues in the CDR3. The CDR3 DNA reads TGTGCCAGCAGCTTTCGGTTGGGAGTCACCGGGGAGCTGTTTTTT. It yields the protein CASSFRLGVTGELFF. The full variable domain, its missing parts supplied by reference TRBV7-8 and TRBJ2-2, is GAGVSQSPRYKVAKRGQDVALRCDPISGHVSLFWYQQALGQGPEFLTYFQNEAQLDKSGLPSDRFFAERPEGSVSTLKIQRTQQEDSAVYLCASSFRLGVTGELFFGEGSRLTVL.